Sequencing of this T cell receptor (beta chain) was carried out in a study of identical twins. Germline V gene data show CDR1 as LGHNA and CDR2 as YNFKEQ. This CDR3 is built from 14 residues. In regard to this clonotype: Antigen: not known. Sequence at one end of the junction differs from germline and may be a read error.

Notes on the study in general: Invariant cells of the MAIT and iNKT types might have partly distorted the zero-insertion analyses. Weaker excess sharing between twins was seen in beta out-of-frame sequences.

TCRdb independently ran MiXCR on the 5' RACE reads; one entry per CDR3 protein. The table shows 550,000 to 700,000 distinct CDR3 sequences, with approximately 9.6% occurring only once. These records were also assigned to another study, of yellow fever vaccine responses in identical twins. From that report: Twins showed a vaccine T cell response that reportedly seemed partly convergent, partly personalized.

This chain connects TRBV4-2 to TRBJ2-2, with no clear D. The specimen sequenced was PBMCs. This sequence was found in a woman younger than 30 in good health. The CDR3 region has the DNA TGTACCAGCAGCCAAGTCTCTAACACCGGGGAGCTGTTTTTT. It is translated as CTSSQVSNTGELFF.